This paragraph covers one T cell receptor beta chain sequence. How the authors handled the data: Amplification with reference gene primers provided the estimates of nucleated cell counts. TCRdb keeps only in-frame clones here, not all; method: immunoSEQ multiplex PCR. For V, J and clone size, that table is used; D and trimming come from the DNA. The top ten clones hold 2.9% of a sample with about 180,000 clones, about 85% of them seen once. The sample comes from a study of blood T cell repertoires in COVID-19. Germline CDR1 reads SGHAT; CDR2 reads FQNNGV. V was clipped by 7 bases and J by 2 bases, with 15 bases between them. The CDR3 contains 14 residues.

The chain combines TRBV11-2 with TRBJ2-7, with D tentatively TRBD2 (5 bases). Sequences were obtained from peripheral blood. This sequence originates from a woman aged 30 to 39 with active or convalescent COVID-19. This CDR3 is CASTSRTGTYEQYF. In DNA form, the CDR3 reads TGTGCCAGCACCTCCCGAACGGGGACCTACGAGCAGTACTTC.